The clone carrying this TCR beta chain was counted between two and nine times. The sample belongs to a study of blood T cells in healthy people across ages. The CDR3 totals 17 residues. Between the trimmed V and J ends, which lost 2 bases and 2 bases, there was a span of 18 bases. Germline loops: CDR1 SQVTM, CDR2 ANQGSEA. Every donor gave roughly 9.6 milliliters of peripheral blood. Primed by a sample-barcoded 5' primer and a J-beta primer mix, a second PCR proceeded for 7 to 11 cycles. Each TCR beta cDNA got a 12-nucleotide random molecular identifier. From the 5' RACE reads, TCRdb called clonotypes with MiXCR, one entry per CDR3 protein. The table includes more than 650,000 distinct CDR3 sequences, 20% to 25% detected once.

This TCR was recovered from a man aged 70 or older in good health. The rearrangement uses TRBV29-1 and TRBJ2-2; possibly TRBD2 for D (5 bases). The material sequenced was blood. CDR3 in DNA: TGCAGCGTTGAACCACTAGGCCTATCCTTAAACACCGGGGAGCTGTTTTTT. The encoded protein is CSVEPLGLSLNTGELFF.